A single sample is the source of the 5 T cell receptor beta chains below, sequenced in a study of control samples from healthy donors and cancer patients. Assay used: immunoSEQ multiplex PCR; TCRdb lists only in-frame clones, some missing. The sample includes some 150,000 clones, 95% to 96% of them seen just once. The sample comprised blood. The receptors stem from a woman aged 25 to 39 in good health.

The gene calls are TRBV28 and TRBJ2-1, with D unclear. Trimming removed 7 bases from V and 6 bases from J, with 7 bases in between. Germline lookup yields CDR1 MDHEN and CDR2 SYDVKM. The CDR3 runs 11 residues. Here the CDR3 reads CASTWGNEQFF. The CDR3 nucleotides read TGTGCCAGCACCTGGGGCAATGAGCAGTTCTTC.

The V and J genes are TRBV4-2 and TRBJ2-7, with D maybe TRBD1 (6 bases). The CDR3 contains 15 residues. Trimming took 5 bases from V and 0 from J, leaving 14 bases between them. In germline, CDR1 is LGHNA, CDR2 YNFKEQ. The DNA of the CDR3 is TGTGCCAGCAGCTCCGATCTGGACAGCTCCTACGAGCAGTACTTC. This gives the protein CASSSDLDSSYEQYF.

This clone was recorded once. The chain carries TRBV4-2 and TRBJ2-3, with 7 bases aligning to TRBD2. Losses at the gene ends were 1 base for V and 6 bases for J; bases not matched to a gene: 10. The CDR3 has 16 residues. Germline lookup yields CDR1 LGHNA and CDR2 YNFKEQ. The CDR3 sequence is CASSQGKAGVPDTQYF. The CDR3 DNA reads as TGTGCCAGCAGCCAAGGGAAGGCGGGAGTTCCGGATACGCAGTATTTT.

The chain joins TRBV2 to TRBJ2-2; D possibly corresponds to TRBD1 (6 bases). Trimming removed 6 bases from V and 2 bases from J, with 13 bases in between. The CDR3 runs to 15 residues. CDR1 and CDR2 from the germline V gene are SNHLY and FYNNEI. CDR3 nucleotides: TGTGCCAGCAGCCCACAGGGTTCAAACACCGGGGAGCTGTTTTTT. This gives the protein CASSPQGSNTGELFF.

The chain couples TRBV6-6 to TRBJ1-1; D unclear. The CDR3 runs 14 residues. V lost 2 bases, J lost 6 bases, and 13 bases lay in between. Germline-derived CDR1 and CDR2 are MNHNY and SVGAGI (reference sequence). CDR3 sequence reads: CASSYAGGSAEAFF. CDR3 in DNA: TGTGCCAGCAGTTACGCGGGTGGGTCTGCTGAAGCTTTCTTT.